These T cell receptor beta chains were read from a single sample in a study of immune cell composition in non-small cell lung cancer. The repertoire was sequenced with immunoSEQ multiplex PCR; TCRdb's copy has only in-frame clones and lacks some. There are around 13,000 clones in the sample; roughly 68% occur only once, and roughly an eighth lies in the top ten. The sequenced sample consisted of lung tumor tissue. Receptors originate from a human donor with non-small cell lung cancer. CDR3s include the opening cysteine and the closing phenylalanine or tryptophan. Each record gives: V gene, J gene, CDR3 protein.

V: TRBV2
J: TRBJ1-1
CDR3: CASSKQGARGTEAFF

V: TRBV7-8
J: TRBJ1-2
CDR3: CASSSTGAASGYGYTF

V: TRBV7-2
J: TRBJ2-7
CDR3: CASSLRPGTSGRAEQYF

V: TRBV27
J: TRBJ1-1
CDR3: CASSFQGAAAFF

V: TRBV20-1
J: TRBJ1-1
CDR3: CSASPDSEAFF

V: TRBV28
J: TRBJ2-6
CDR3: CASTGTGPKGSGANVLTF

V: TRBV19
J: TRBJ1-2
CDR3: CASNPGRGNYGYTF

V: TRBV19
J: TRBJ1-1
CDR3: CATSQGLLNTEAFF

V: TRBV15
J: TRBJ2-1
CDR3: CATSGNFSYNEQFF

V: TRBV19
J: TRBJ2-5
CDR3: CASSPRQGQETQYF

V: TRBV15
J: TRBJ2-1
CDR3: CATSRTDRGVLSEQFF

V: TRBV7-6
J: TRBJ1-1
CDR3: CASSIGQGLRTEAFF

V: TRBV7-9
J: TRBJ2-1
CDR3: CASRPGTGIYNEQFF

V: TRBV7-6
J: TRBJ2-2
CDR3: CASSLQQGTNTGELFF

V: TRBV5-4
J: TRBJ2-7
CDR3: CASSVTGQIYEQYF

V: TRBV5-1
J: TRBJ2-1
CDR3: CASSSGLSEQFF

V: TRBV2
J: TRBJ1-2
CDR3: CASSEGYRGYGNNF

V: TRBV25-1
J: TRBJ2-4
CDR3: CASSEFVGSSQYF

V: TRBV15
J: TRBJ2-1
CDR3: CATSARTSGGNEQFF

V: TRBV5-1
J: TRBJ2-1
CDR3: CASSLGLAEYNEQFF

V: TRBV4-2
J: TRBJ2-7
CDR3: CASSQEPGRLAGGFYEQYF

V: TRBV6-5
J: TRBJ1-2
CDR3: CASSYTPQGIGYTF

V: TRBV7-8
J: TRBJ2-1
CDR3: CASSRGSYNEQFF